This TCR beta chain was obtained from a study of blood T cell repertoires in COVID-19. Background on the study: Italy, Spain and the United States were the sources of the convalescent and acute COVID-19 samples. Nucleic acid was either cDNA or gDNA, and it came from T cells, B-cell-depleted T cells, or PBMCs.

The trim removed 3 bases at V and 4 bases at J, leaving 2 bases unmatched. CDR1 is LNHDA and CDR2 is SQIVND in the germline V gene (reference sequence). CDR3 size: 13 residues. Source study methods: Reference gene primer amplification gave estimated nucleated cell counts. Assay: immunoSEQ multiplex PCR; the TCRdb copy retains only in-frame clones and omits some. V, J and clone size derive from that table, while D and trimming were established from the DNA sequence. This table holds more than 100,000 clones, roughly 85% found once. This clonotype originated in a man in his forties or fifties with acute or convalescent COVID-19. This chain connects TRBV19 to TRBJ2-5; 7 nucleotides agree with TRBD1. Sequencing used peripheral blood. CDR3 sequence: CASSINRGETQYF. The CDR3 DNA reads TGTGCCAGTAGTATTAACAGGGGAGAGACCCAGTACTTC.